This passage covers 26 T cell receptor beta chains from one sample sequenced in a study of T cell changes during pregnancy in multiple sclerosis. Only in-frame clones appear in the TCRdb table, and some are missing; sequencing was by immunoSEQ multiplex PCR. The repertoire has about 80,000 clones, approximately 89% of them found once; the top ten carry over 1.5%. The sample consisted of peripheral blood, taken before pregnancy. Receptor source: a female donor with multiple sclerosis, enrolled in a pregnancy study.

The chain combines TRBV7-2 with TRBJ1-1; D is possibly TRBD1 (6 bases). CDR3 length equals 15 residues. Germline V gives CDR1 SGHTA, CDR2 FQGNSA. Trimming cost V 5 bases and J 7 bases, with 20 bases left between them. The CDR3 region is CASSRPLGGLGEAFF. In DNA, the CDR3 is TGTGCCAGCAGCCGTCCGCTGGGGGGGCTTGGTGAAGCTTTCTTT.

The chain joins TRBV4-1 to TRBJ1-2, with unresolved D. V gave up 1 base and J gave up 4 bases, with 7 bases separating them. The germline gives CDR1 MGHRA, CDR2 YSYEKL. This CDR3 spans 13 amino acids. CDR3 sequence reads: CASSQVQSYGYTF. The CDR3 nucleotides read TGCGCCAGCAGCCAAGTACAGAGCTATGGCTACACCTTC.

The chain carries TRBV7-2 and TRBJ2-1, with D possibly TRBD1 on 6 matching bases. The CDR3 is 15 residues long. V was cut by 6 bases and J by 6 bases, with 18 bases left in between. Germline V gives CDR1 SGHTA, CDR2 FQGNSA. DNA for the CDR3: TGTGCCAGCAGACCTAGAAACTCAGGGGCCAATGAGCAGTTCTTC. This codes for CASRPRNSGANEQFF.

The chain has TRBV7-9 and TRBJ1-1; the D gene is possibly TRBD1 (6 bases). This CDR3 contains 13 residues. CDR1 is SEHNR and CDR2 is FQNEAQ in the germline V gene (reference sequence). Trimming shortened V by 2 bases and J by 4 bases, and 8 bases separated the two germline ends. The CDR3 DNA reads TGTGCCAGCAGCTTACAGGGGAGCACTGAAGCTTTCTTT. Protein product: CASSLQGSTEAFF.

The DNA for the CDR3 is TGCGCCAGCAGCCAAGGGATCCGAGGGACACTGCTAGGGCCCCAGCATTTT. Its translation: CASSQGIRGTLLGPQHF. V is TRBV4-1 and J is TRBJ1-5, with D possibly TRBD1 on 6 matching bases. This CDR3 is 17 amino acids long. The ends were cut back, 1 base at V and 9 bases at J, with 22 bases in the middle. Germline lookup yields CDR1 MGHRA and CDR2 YSYEKL.

V gene TRBV5-1 combines with J gene TRBJ2-5; weak D call: TRBD2 (6 bases). Germline CDR1 SGHRS, CDR2 YFSETQ. CDR3 length equals 15 residues. V was pared by 1 base and J by 4 bases, with 14 bases between. The CDR3 here is CASSLMSGVAETQYF. The CDR3, as DNA: TGCGCCAGCAGCTTGATGTCGGGGGTAGCAGAGACCCAGTACTTC.

The chain couples TRBV6-5 to TRBJ2-3; 7 bases map to TRBD2. Trimming cost V 4 bases and J 3 bases; bases outside gene matches: 4. Germline CDR1 is MNHEY and CDR2 is SVGAGI. The CDR3 runs to 14 residues. The CDR3 region is CASSFRLATDTQYF. Written as DNA, the CDR3 is TGTGCCAGCAGTTTCCGACTAGCAACAGATACGCAGTATTTT.

This clone was counted a single time. This sequence joins TRBV11-3 and TRBJ2-1, with 7 bases aligning to TRBD1. The CDR3 runs to 15 residues. CDR1 is SGHNT, CDR2 YENEEA, per germline. Trimming removed 1 base from V and 6 bases from J; junction bases left unmatched: 6. DNA for the CDR3: TGTGCCAGCAGCTTAGTCCGGACAGGCGGCAATGAGCAGTTCTTC. Translation: CASSLVRTGGNEQFF.

The chain uses TRBV7-8 and TRBJ2-5, with D possibly being TRBD2 (5 bases). V was clipped by 3 bases and J by 6 bases, with 11 bases between them. The CDR3 runs 13 residues. CDR1 and CDR2 (germline): SGHVS, FQNEAQ. The CDR3 DNA sequence: TGTGCCAGCAGCTTCCGGGGTAGACAGACCCAGTACTTC. This sequence encodes CASSFRGRQTQYF. The entire variable domain, with the rest obtained from reference TRBV7-8 and TRBJ2-5, is as follows: GAGVSQSPRYKVAKRGQDVALRCDPISGHVSLFWYQQALGQGPEFLTYFQNEAQLDKSGLPSDRFFAERPEGSVSTLKIQRTQQEDSAVYLCASSFRGRQTQYFGPGTRLLVL.

The rearrangement joins TRBV29-1 to TRBJ2-3; TRBD1 is a possible D gene (6 bases). Germline V lookup: CDR1 SQVTM, CDR2 ANQGSEA. The ends were cut back, 7 bases at V and 3 bases at J, with 17 bases in the middle. The CDR3 is 14 residues long. This chain's CDR3 is CSAADRIRTDTQYF. CDR3 bases: TGCAGCGCCGCCGACAGGATAAGAACAGATACGCAGTATTTT.

The V gene is TRBV7-3, the J gene TRBJ1-1; D remains unclear. CDR1 and CDR2 (germline): SGHTA, FQGTGA. This CDR3 has 15 residues. Trimming removed 5 bases at V and 3 bases at J, with 16 bases between. The CDR3 reads CASSPGVFPHTEAFF. The CDR3 DNA reads as TGTGCCAGCAGCCCCGGTGTCTTCCCCCACACTGAAGCTTTCTTT.

The chain's CDR3 is CASSQSSYGYTF. The CDR3 DNA sequence: TGCGCCAGCAGCCAGAGTTCCTATGGCTACACCTTC. This chain connects TRBV4-1 to TRBJ1-2; D gene uncertain. The CDR3 consists of 12 residues. Trimming shortened V by 3 bases and J by 4 bases, and 6 bases separated the two germline ends. Germline V gene lookup returns CDR1 MGHRA and CDR2 YSYEKL.

The chain has TRBV27 and TRBJ2-7, with D possibly matching TRBD2 (6 bases). The CDR3 runs to 14 residues. Per the germline V gene, CDR1 is MNHEY and CDR2 is SMNVEV (reference sequence). Trimming stripped 7 bases from V and 3 bases from J, with 16 bases between. The CDR3 is CASKWGEEGYEQYF. The CDR3 DNA is TGTGCCAGCAAGTGGGGGGAGGAGGGCTACGAGCAGTACTTC.

This chain joins TRBV5-1 and TRBJ2-1; 7 bases match TRBD1. CDR3 length: 14 amino acids. Germline V CDR1 and CDR2: SGHRS, YFSETQ. The J segment lost 13 bases and the V segment lost 0 bases, leaving 10 bases of the junction unmatched. The CDR3 sequence: CASSLAEARGLQFF. As DNA, the CDR3 is TGCGCCAGCAGCTTGGCCGAAGCAAGGGGGCTCCAGTTCTTC.

This clone has just a few counts. The chain joins TRBV30 to TRBJ1-2; TRBD1 matches 7 bases. This CDR3 spans 15 amino acids. CDR1 is GTSNPN, CDR2 SVGIG, per germline (reference sequence). V lost 2 bases, J lost 3 bases, and 9 bases stayed unmatched. The CDR3 region has the DNA TGTGCCTGGAGTCCACAAGACAGGGCGTACTATGGCTACACCTTC. It encodes CAWSPQDRAYYGYTF.

J is TRBJ1-2 and V is TRBV29-1; perhaps TRBD1 as D (6 bases). The CDR3 is 11 residues long. Germline V lookup: CDR1 SQVTM, CDR2 ANQGSEA. V was trimmed by 1 base and J by 12 bases, leaving 12 bases between them. The CDR3 sequence is CSVEVGAWHTF. CDR3 bases: TGCAGCGTTGAAGTGGGGGCTTGGCACACCTTC.

The CDR3 sequence is CASSYLQGLYGYTF. Written as DNA, the CDR3 is TGTGCCAGCAGTTACCTACAGGGCTTATATGGCTACACCTTC. The genes are TRBV6-5 and TRBJ1-2; D perhaps matches TRBD1 (6 bases). CDR1 MNHEY and CDR2 SVGAGI come from the germline V gene. CDR3 length: 14 residues. V was cut by 2 bases and J by 5 bases, with 12 bases left in between.

The chain employs TRBV19 and TRBJ1-2; D gene uncertain. CDR1 and CDR2 from the germline V gene are LNHDA and SQIVND (reference sequence). Trimming took off 4 bases at V and 6 bases at J, with 15 bases between the two ends. The CDR3 contains 14 residues. The CDR3 is CASSTRGKENGYTF. The CDR3 DNA reads as TGTGCCAGTAGTACTCGGGGTAAGGAAAATGGCTACACCTTC.

The rearrangement uses TRBV5-6 and TRBJ2-7; D remains unclear. This CDR3 is 14 amino acids long. Germline V gene lookup returns CDR1 SGHDT and CDR2 YYEEEE. V lost 1 base, J lost 2 bases, and 10 bases lay in between. The CDR3 is CASSLRRNTYEQYF. The CDR3 DNA reads as TGTGCCAGCAGCTTGAGGCGGAATACCTACGAGCAGTACTTC. The variable domain in full, completed from reference TRBV5-6 and TRBJ2-7, reads DAGVTQSPTHLIKTRGQQVTLRCSPKSGHDTVSWYQQALGQGPQFIFQYYEEEERQRGNFPDRFSGHQFPNYSSELNVNALLLGDSALYLCASSLRRNTYEQYFGPGTRLTVT.

This chain connects TRBV18 to TRBJ1-6; tentative D call: TRBD1 (5 bases). The germline V and J ends were trimmed by 3 bases and 12 bases, with 15 bases remaining between them. The CDR3 length is 14 residues. CDR1 KGHSH and CDR2 LQKENI come from the germline V gene. CDR3 protein: CASSPDTIILPLHF. The CDR3 nucleotides read TGTGCCAGCTCACCGGACACCATAATTCTACCCCTCCACTTT. The variable domain in full, with the rest retrieved from reference TRBV18 and TRBJ1-6, is NAGVMQNPRHLVRRRGQEARLRCSPMKGHSHVYWYRQLPEEGLKFMVYLQKENIIDESGMPKERFSAEFPKEGPSILRIQQVVRGDSAAYFCASSPDTIILPLHFGNGTRLTVT.

CDR3 sequence reads: CASSPGTSGATDTQYF. The CDR3 nucleotides read TGCGCCAGCAGCCCTGGGACTAGCGGGGCCACAGATACGCAGTATTTT. The gene calls are TRBV5-1 and TRBJ2-3; 13 bases are a match to TRBD2. CDR1 and CDR2 from the germline V gene are SGHRS and YFSETQ. The J segment lost 2 bases and the V segment lost 4 bases, leaving 4 bases of the junction unmatched. The length of the CDR3 is 16 residues.

The gene calls are TRBV5-1 and TRBJ1-5; D call uncertain. This CDR3 has 13 residues. Germline V gene data show CDR1 as SGHRS and CDR2 as YFSETQ. V was trimmed by 0 bases and J by 4 bases, leaving 5 bases between them. The CDR3 DNA is TGCGCCAGCAGCTTGGGCAGTAATCAGCCCCAGCATTTT. This translates into CASSLGSNQPQHF.

This sequence joins TRBV2 and TRBJ1-1; 7 positions match TRBD1. This CDR3 comprises 14 residues. Germline lookup yields CDR1 SNHLY and CDR2 FYNNEI. V shed 5 bases, J shed 6 bases, and the junction held 9 bases outside the gene matches. The CDR3 DNA sequence: TGTGCCAGCAGTATACAGGGGCGGGGACCTGAAGCTTTCTTT. This translates into CASSIQGRGPEAFF.

This chain connects TRBV19 to TRBJ1-6, with D possibly matching TRBD1 (5 bases). The CDR3 loop spans 14 amino acids. Looked up from germline, CDR1 is LNHDA and CDR2 is SQIVND (reference sequence). V was pared by 3 bases and J by 9 bases, with 12 bases between. CDR3 loop: CASSMWRGGSPLHF. DNA of the CDR3: TGTGCCAGTAGTATGTGGAGGGGCGGTTCACCCCTCCACTTT. Together with reference TRBV19 and TRBJ1-6, the CDR3 gives the full variable domain: DGGITQSPKYLFRKEGQNVTLSCEQNLNHDAMYWYRQDPGQGLRLIYYSQIVNDFQKGDIAEGYSVSREKKESFPLTVTSAQKNPTAFYLCASSMWRGGSPLHFGNGTRLTVT.

The V call is TRBV9, the J call TRBJ2-7; 8 bases match TRBD1. With 3 bases clipped from V and 2 bases from J, the junction kept 4 bases outside the gene matches. The CDR3 is 14 residues long. Germline V gives CDR1 SGDLS, CDR2 YYNGEE. This CDR3 is CASSGQGTPYEQYF. The CDR3 DNA sequence: TGTGCCAGCAGCGGACAGGGGACACCCTACGAGCAGTACTTC.

V usage is TRBV16 and J usage is TRBJ2-5, with D unresolved. V lost 4 bases, J lost 4 bases, and 13 bases lay in between. The CDR3 length is 14 residues. The germline V gene encodes CDR1 KGHSY and CDR2 FQNENV. The CDR3 region is CASSLLGRRETQYF. The CDR3 DNA sequence: TGTGCCAGCAGCCTCCTAGGAAGGAGAGAGACCCAGTACTTC.